This T cell receptor (beta chain) was recorded in a study of PD-L1 blockade in urothelial cancer. Produced via immunoSEQ multiplex PCR; TCRdb's table is partial and in-frame only. In the table there are some 100,000 clones, approximately 91% of which are singletons. The clonotype was recovered from a woman older than 75 with urothelial cancer. The material sequenced was PBMCs, taken around atezolizumab (anti-PD-L1) treatment.

CDR3 nucleotide sequence: TGCGCCAGCAGCTTCTTTAGCACGGGGTACAATGAGCAGTTCTTC. It codes for CASSFFSTGYNEQFF. The J gene is TRBJ2-1, the V gene TRBV5-1, with D perhaps TRBD2 (5 bases). Trimming took off 2 bases at V and 4 bases at J, with 13 bases between the two ends. The CDR3 runs to 15 residues. Germline CDR1 SGHRS, CDR2 YFSETQ.